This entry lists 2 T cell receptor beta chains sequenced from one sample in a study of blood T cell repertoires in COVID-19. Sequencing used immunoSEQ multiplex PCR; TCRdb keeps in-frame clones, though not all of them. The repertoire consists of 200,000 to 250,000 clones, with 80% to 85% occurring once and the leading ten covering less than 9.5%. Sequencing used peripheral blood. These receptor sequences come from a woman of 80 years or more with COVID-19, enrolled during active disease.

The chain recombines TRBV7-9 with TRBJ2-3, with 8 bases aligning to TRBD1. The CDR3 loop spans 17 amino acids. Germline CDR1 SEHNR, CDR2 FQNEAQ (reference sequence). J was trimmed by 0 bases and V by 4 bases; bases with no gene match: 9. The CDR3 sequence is CASSSFRTGSSTDTQYF. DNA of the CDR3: TGTGCCAGCAGCTCTTTCCGGACAGGGTCTAGCACAGATACGCAGTATTTT.

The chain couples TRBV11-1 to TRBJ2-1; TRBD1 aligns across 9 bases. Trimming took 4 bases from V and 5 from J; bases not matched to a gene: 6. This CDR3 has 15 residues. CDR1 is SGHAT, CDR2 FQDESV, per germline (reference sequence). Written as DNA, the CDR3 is TGTGCCAGCAGCTCCGGACAGGGGCGAAACAATGAGCAGTTCTTC. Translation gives CASSSGQGRNNEQFF.